The 8 T cell receptor beta chains listed next were all sequenced from one sample in a study of T cell repertoires in cytomegalovirus infection. One entry per CDR3 protein, called by TCRdb with MiXCR from the reads. The table includes just under 500,000 distinct CDR3 sequences, about 33% detected once. Their specific antigens are unknown. The sample was cultured PBMCs, taken from culture after CMV antigen stimulation. The receptor source for this set is a human donor in good health (CMV status not recorded). Some clones in this sample may be carry-over from other donors' samples.

The genes are TRBV19 and TRBJ1-5, with TRBD1 identical over 7 bases. The CDR3 has 17 amino acids. Germline CDR1 LNHDA, CDR2 SQIVND (reference sequence). Trimming took 4 bases from V and 0 from J; bases not matched to a gene: 9. The CDR3 DNA reads as TGTGCCAGTAGTAGCGGGATTGGACAGGCTAGCAATCAGCCCCAGCATTTT. It translates to CASSSGIGQASNQPQHF.

V usage is TRBV5-1 and J usage is TRBJ2-5; the match to TRBD2 covers 9 bases. This CDR3 spans 14 amino acids. V dropped 3 bases and J dropped 5; count of bases not matched to a gene: 5. Germline-derived CDR1 and CDR2 are SGHRS and YFSETQ. The CDR3 bases are TGCGCCAGCAGCTCGAGCGGGAGGAGGGAGACCCAGTACTTC. Protein product: CASSSSGRRETQYF.

This clonotype was counted ten times or more. The DNA of the CDR3 is TGTGCCAGCAGCTTAAGGGGTTTACCCCCCACAGATACGCAGTATTTT. Protein sequence: CASSLRGLPPTDTQYF. This chain links TRBV7-8 with TRBJ2-3; D may be TRBD1 (5 bases). Germline V gives CDR1 SGHVS, CDR2 FQNEAQ. The CDR3 consists of 16 residues. V was cut by 2 bases and J by 2 bases, with 14 bases left in between.

This clonotype was detected only a few times. In DNA, the CDR3 is TGTGCCAGCAGCCCACCTAGCGAAGAGACCCAGTACTTC. It codes for CASSPPSEETQYF. J is TRBJ2-5 and V is TRBV7-6; D may be TRBD2 (6 bases). The germline V and J ends were trimmed by 5 bases and 3 bases, with 10 bases remaining between them. The CDR3 contains 13 residues. CDR1 is SGHVS, CDR2 FNYEAQ, per germline.

J is TRBJ1-2 and V is TRBV12-3 or TRBV12-4, with 10 positions matching TRBD1. V trimming: 1 base; J trimming: 8 bases; junction bases outside the gene matches: 4. The CDR3 runs to 14 residues. This CDR3 is CASSLGQGAWGYTF. In DNA, the CDR3 is TGTGCCAGCAGTTTAGGACAGGGGGCATGGGGCTACACCTTC.

This clonotype was recorded a few times. The chain links TRBV28 to TRBJ2-6; D is ambiguous. The V end was cut by 1 base, the J end by 2 bases, with 12 bases between. This CDR3 has 17 amino acids. Germline CDR1 MDHEN, CDR2 SYDVKM. In DNA form, the CDR3 reads TGTGCCAGCAGTTTATCGGTCAGTCCGACTGGGGCCAACGTCCTGACTTTC. The encoded protein is CASSLSVSPTGANVLTF. The entire variable domain, with the rest obtained from reference TRBV28 and TRBJ2-6, is as follows: DVKVTQSSRYLVKRTGEKVFLECVQDMDHENMFWYRQDPGLGLRLIYFSYDVKMKEKGDIPEGYSVSREKKERFSLILESASTNQTSMYLCASSLSVSPTGANVLTFGAGSRLTVL.

This clonotype has a handful of counts. The gene calls are TRBV7-2 and TRBJ1-2; no definite D call. The germline V gene has CDR1 SGHTA and CDR2 FQGNSA. This CDR3 spans 12 amino acids. Trimming removed 4 bases at V and 8 bases at J, with 11 bases between. The CDR3 sequence: CASSYPPGGYTF. CDR3 nucleotides: TGTGCCAGCAGCTACCCCCCGGGGGGCTACACCTTC.

The chain uses TRBV24-1 and TRBJ2-2; D is unresolved. The V gene lost 6 bases and the J gene lost 0 bases, with 16 bases spanning the gap. In germline, CDR1 is KGHDR, CDR2 SFDVKD. The CDR3 is 17 amino acids. The CDR3 sequence: CATSRGFDTTNTGELFF. Written as DNA, the CDR3 is TGTGCCACCAGTCGAGGTTTTGACACAACGAACACCGGGGAGCTGTTTTTT.